These 27 T cell receptor beta chains share one sample of origin, sequenced in a study of CXCR3-negative and CXCR3-positive naive CD8 T cells. UMI-labeled 5' RACE yielded the TRB cDNA libraries. TCRdb reanalyzed the 5' RACE reads, giving one entry per CDR3 protein sequence and no DNA. This listing includes around 8,000 distinct CDR3 sequences. Sequenced material: naive CXCR3- CD8+ T cells from blood. Subset noted: CD45RO-CCR7+CD27+CD95- naive CD8+ T cells lacking CXCR3 (TNR3-). The receptors come from a human donor in good health. Some clones in this sample may be carry-over from other donors' samples.

This clonotype counts as medium-sized by frequency. The gene calls are TRBV29-1 and TRBJ2-2. Germline-derived CDR1 and CDR2 are SQVTM and ANQGSEA. This CDR3 region has 13 residues. The CDR3 is CSGLGVNTGELFF.

Judged by frequency, this clonotype is medium-sized. The V and J genes are TRBV7-9 and TRBJ1-2; there is no DNA to check the TCRdb D call of TRBD1. Germline assignment: CDR1 SEHNR and CDR2 FQNEAQ (reference sequence). The CDR3 extends over 13 amino acids. CDR3 amino acids: CASTAQGNYGYTF.

This chain joins TRBV3-1 and TRBJ2-2. This CDR3 region has 14 residues. CDR1 and CDR2 from the germline V gene are LGHDT and YNNKEL (reference sequence). This CDR3 reads CASSQAADLGELFF.

This clonotype is medium-sized by frequency. The chain recombines TRBV4-2 with TRBJ1-2; no DNA is available, so the TRBD1 call from TCRdb remains unchecked. Germline V lookup: CDR1 LGHNA, CDR2 YNFKEQ. This CDR3 has 14 amino acids. The CDR3 region is CASSQPGIGYGYTF.

The V and J genes are TRBV29-1 and TRBJ1-2; no DNA is available, so the TRBD1 call from TCRdb remains unchecked. Germline loops: CDR1 SQVTM, CDR2 ANQGSEA. This CDR3 is 12 amino acids long. The CDR3 sequence: CSVDGTEHGYTF.

The genes are TRBV6-8 and TRBJ2-1; TCRdb's assignment of TRBD2 cannot be checked, as there is no DNA. The CDR3 contains 15 residues. In germline, CDR1 is MNHGY, CDR2 SAAAGT. This CDR3 reads CASSTLAGGDNEQFF.

This clonotype registers medium-sized by frequency. The rearrangement joins TRBV27 to TRBJ1-1; the D gene TCRdb calls, TRBD1, cannot be checked with no DNA. The CDR3 runs to 16 residues. Germline-derived CDR1 and CDR2 are MNHEY and SMNVEV (reference sequence). The CDR3 here is CASSLASGTGRPEAFF.

Its frequency marks this clonotype as large. The rearrangement links TRBV10-1 to TRBJ1-6; TCRdb returns TRBD1, unconfirmable since there is no DNA. The CDR3 is 17 amino acids. Germline V lookup: CDR1 WNHNN, CDR2 SYGVQD (reference sequence). The CDR3 loop is CASSDQGGYPNNSPLHF.

V usage is TRBV3-1 and J usage is TRBJ2-5; TCRdb lists TRBD1, though no DNA is available to test this call. Germline V lookup: CDR1 LGHDT, CDR2 YNNKEL (reference sequence). CDR3 length equals 15 residues. CDR3 amino acids: CASSQTPGNEETQYF.

This clonotype ranks as medium-sized in terms of frequency. CDR3 region: CASTPSTGRTEAFF. The rearrangement links TRBV9 to TRBJ1-1; the D gene TCRdb calls, TRBD1, cannot be checked with no DNA. Germline lookup yields CDR1 SGDLS and CDR2 YYNGEE. There are 14 residues in the CDR3.

This clonotype is medium-sized by frequency. The chain uses TRBV13 and TRBJ2-5; TCRdb proposes TRBD2, but this gene call is untestable without DNA. Germline V CDR1 and CDR2: PRHDT, FYEKMQ (reference sequence). This CDR3 contains 15 residues. The CDR3 protein is CASSLNSGRQETQYF.

In terms of frequency, this clonotype is medium-sized. The rearrangement uses TRBV19 and TRBJ2-7; with no DNA, the TCRdb D assignment of TRBD1 cannot be verified. The length of the CDR3 is 14 residues. CDR1 and CDR2 (germline): LNHDA, SQIVND (reference sequence). This CDR3 is CASGAGGGSYEQYF.

The chain uses TRBV6-2 or TRBV6-3 and TRBJ1-1; TCRdb returns TRBD1, unconfirmable since there is no DNA. The length of the CDR3 is 15 residues. Germline loops: CDR1 MNHEY, CDR2 SVGEGT. CDR3 protein: CASSSPGQTNTEAFF.

This clonotype is identified as medium-sized (0.01 to 0.1%) from frequency. This sequence joins TRBV29-1 and TRBJ2-4; TCRdb selects TRBD1, and the lack of DNA leaves this call unchecked. CDR3 size: 12 residues. Germline V gives CDR1 SQVTM, CDR2 ANQGSEA. CDR3 residues: CSVLTGLGIQYF.

V and J are TRBV19 and TRBJ2-1; TCRdb names TRBD1, which stays unverified in the absence of DNA. Germline V gives CDR1 LNHDA, CDR2 SQIVND (reference sequence). CDR3 length: 15 residues. CDR3 sequence: CASSFGQGARNEQFF. Full variable domain (rest looked up from reference TRBV19 and TRBJ2-1): DGGITQSPKYLFRKEGQNVTLSCEQNLNHDAMYWYRQDPGQGLRLIYYSQIVNDFQKGDIAEGYSVSREKKESFPLTVTSAQKNPTAFYLCASSFGQGARNEQFFGPGTRLTVL.

The V gene is TRBV28, the J gene TRBJ1-1. Germline lookup yields CDR1 MDHEN and CDR2 SYDVKM. The CDR3 has 16 amino acids. CDR3 protein: CASSFWQGPLETEAFF.

This clonotype counts as medium-sized by frequency. The V gene is TRBV5-1, the J gene TRBJ2-1; TCRdb calls TRBD2, which cannot be checked without DNA. CDR1 and CDR2 from the germline V gene are SGHRS and YFSETQ. CDR3 length equals 14 residues. CDR3 amino acids: CASSLRAVYNEQFF.

The rearrangement links TRBV19 to TRBJ1-2. Germline lookup yields CDR1 LNHDA and CDR2 SQIVND (reference sequence). The CDR3 length is 15 residues. The CDR3 region is CASSQGGRSRYGYTF.

Frequency places this clonotype as medium-sized. The CDR3 is CASGPILGELFF. V and J are TRBV28 and TRBJ2-2. CDR1 MDHEN and CDR2 SYDVKM come from the germline V gene. This CDR3 is 12 amino acids long.

Considering frequency, this clonotype is medium-sized (0.01 to 0.1%). J is TRBJ1-1 and V is TRBV7-2; the TCRdb D gene call, TRBD1, has no DNA to confirm it. CDR1 is SGHTA, CDR2 FQGNSA, per germline. The CDR3 is 15 residues long. This CDR3 reads CASSSWTGGNTEAFF.

The rearrangement uses TRBV11-3 and TRBJ2-1. This CDR3 spans 12 amino acids. Looked up from germline, CDR1 is SGHNT and CDR2 is YENEEA. CDR3 protein: CASSSGRNEQFF.

The chain uses TRBV29-1 and TRBJ2-1; TCRdb proposes TRBD2, but this gene call is untestable without DNA. CDR3 length: 12 residues. Germline-derived CDR1 and CDR2 are SQVTM and ANQGSEA. CDR3 amino acids: CSAEREGNEQFF.

The chain recombines TRBV29-1 with TRBJ1-1; TCRdb returns TRBD1, unconfirmable since there is no DNA. CDR1 is SQVTM, CDR2 ANQGSEA, per germline. The CDR3 runs to 16 residues. The CDR3 reads CSVVSSGTHGSTEAFF. Based on the CDR3 plus reference TRBV29-1 and TRBJ1-1, the full variable domain is SAVISQKPSRDICQRGTSLTIQCQVDSQVTMMFWYRQQPGQSLTLIATANQGSEATYESGFVIDKFPISRPNLTFSTLTVSNMSPEDSSIYLCSVVSSGTHGSTEAFFGQGTRLTVV.

The chain couples TRBV29-1 to TRBJ2-2; TCRdb lists TRBD1, though no DNA is available to test this call. Germline lookup yields CDR1 SQVTM and CDR2 ANQGSEA. The CDR3 has 13 amino acids. The CDR3: CSAWDLEPGELFF.

In terms of frequency, this clonotype is medium-sized. The genes are TRBV6-5 and TRBJ2-3; TCRdb's assignment of TRBD1 cannot be checked, as there is no DNA. The CDR3 runs to 15 residues. Germline V lookup: CDR1 MNHEY, CDR2 SVGAGI. CDR3: CASSYRGARTDTQYF.

The V and J genes are TRBV29-1 and TRBJ2-7; TCRdb names TRBD1, which stays unverified in the absence of DNA. CDR3 length equals 13 residues. Germline-derived CDR1 and CDR2 are SQVTM and ANQGSEA. The CDR3 sequence is CSVEGDSPYEQYF.

V usage is TRBV5-1 and J usage is TRBJ1-1. The CDR3 has 11 amino acids. Germline CDR1 SGHRS, CDR2 YFSETQ. The CDR3 loop is CASSPGTEAFF.